The rows below give T cell receptor beta chains drawn from one sample of a study of human T cells and chemical hapten exposure. Using its own MiXCR run on the RACE reads, TCRdb lists one record per CDR3 protein. The data contain about 350,000 distinct CDR3 sequences, about 6.3% of them singletons. The source material was whole blood, sampled in connection with sensitization to the hapten diphenylcyclopropenone (DPC). These receptor sequences come from a woman between 18 and 30 years old with alopecia areata. Some clones in this sample may be carry-over from other donors' samples. CDR3s include the opening cysteine and the closing phenylalanine or tryptophan.

v_call	j_call	cdr3_aa
TRBV20-1	TRBJ1-2	CSARTDIYGYTF
TRBV27	TRBJ1-2	CASRSNTANYGYTF
TRBV6-2/TRBV6-3	TRBJ1-4	CASSYRASTNEKLFF
TRBV6-5	TRBJ1-5	CASRLYRARNQPQHF
TRBV29-1	TRBJ1-2	CSVEVEENYGYTF
TRBV6-5	TRBJ1-6	CASSYLRGAFSPLHF
TRBV10-3	TRBJ2-1	CAISDSGGRLYNEQFF
TRBV6-1	TRBJ1-6	CASSDNPGSSPLHF
TRBV3-1	TRBJ1-5	CASQTGTSAQPQHF
TRBV7-3	TRBJ2-1	CASSFSGGGWNEQFF
TRBV24-1	TRBJ2-1	CATSDPTGTGWGEQFF
TRBV5-1	TRBJ2-6	CASSLDRGAGANVLTF
TRBV4-1	TRBJ1-5	CASSQGDRDNQPQHF
TRBV18	TRBJ1-4	CASSPTTGGIEKLFF
TRBV4-3	TRBJ2-3	CASSLSRAGQGSDTQYF
TRBV29-1	TRBJ1-2	CSAPQGAYGYTF
TRBV7-2	TRBJ2-7	CASSLVEGADEQYF
TRBV29-1	TRBJ2-2	CSAAGPGMGTGELFF
TRBV20-1	TRBJ1-1	CSARRRDRPMNTEAFF
TRBV28	TRBJ1-5	CASSLFRIGVSQGSQPQHF
TRBV20-1	TRBJ2-1	CSARLAGRDNEQFF
TRBV11-2	TRBJ2-5	CASSRDRGETQYF
TRBV5-4	TRBJ1-2	CASSYRGFNYGYTF
TRBV2	TRBJ2-3	CASSGPAGGPRDTQYF
TRBV27	TRBJ1-5	CASSLGQTYQPQHF
TRBV7-3	TRBJ2-1	CASSPRGLRGNEQFF
TRBV18	TRBJ1-1	CASSQVGVRSKWANTEAFF